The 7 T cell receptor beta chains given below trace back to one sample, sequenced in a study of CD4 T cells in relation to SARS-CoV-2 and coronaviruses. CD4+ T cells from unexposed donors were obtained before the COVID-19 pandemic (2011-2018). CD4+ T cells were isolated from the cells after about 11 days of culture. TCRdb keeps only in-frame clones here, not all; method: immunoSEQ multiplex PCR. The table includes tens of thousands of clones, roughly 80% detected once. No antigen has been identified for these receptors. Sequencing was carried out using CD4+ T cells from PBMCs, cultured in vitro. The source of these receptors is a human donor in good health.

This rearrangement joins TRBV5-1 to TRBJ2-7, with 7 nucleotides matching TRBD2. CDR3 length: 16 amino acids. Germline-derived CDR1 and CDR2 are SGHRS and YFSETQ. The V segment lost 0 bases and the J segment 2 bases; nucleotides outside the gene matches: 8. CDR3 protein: CASSLGSGLTAYEQYF. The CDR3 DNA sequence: TGCGCCAGCAGCTTGGGCTCGGGACTAACCGCCTACGAGCAGTACTTC.

CDR3 nucleotides: TGTGCCAGCAGCCAAGCAGGGGGCTACGAGCAGTACTTC. Its protein is CASSQAGGYEQYF. The chain has TRBV3-1 (or the pseudogene TRBV3-2) and TRBJ2-7; 7 bases line up with TRBD1. Germline lookup yields CDR1 LGHDT and CDR2 YNNKEL (reference sequence). Germline trimming cut 1 base from V and 3 bases from J; bases unmatched to any gene: 0. This CDR3 is 13 amino acids long.

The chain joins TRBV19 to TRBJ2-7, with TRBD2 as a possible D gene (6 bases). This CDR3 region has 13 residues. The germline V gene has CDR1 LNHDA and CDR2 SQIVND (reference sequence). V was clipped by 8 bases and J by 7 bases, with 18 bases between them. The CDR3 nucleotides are TGTGCCAGTTCGGACTATATAGGGGCGGAGCAGTACTTC. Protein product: CASSDYIGAEQYF.

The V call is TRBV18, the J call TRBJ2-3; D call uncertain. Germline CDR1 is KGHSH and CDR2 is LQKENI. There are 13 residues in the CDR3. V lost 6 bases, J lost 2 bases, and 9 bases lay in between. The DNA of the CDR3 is TGTGCCAGCTCGCGCAGGAACACAGATACGCAGTATTTT. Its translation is CASSRRNTDTQYF.

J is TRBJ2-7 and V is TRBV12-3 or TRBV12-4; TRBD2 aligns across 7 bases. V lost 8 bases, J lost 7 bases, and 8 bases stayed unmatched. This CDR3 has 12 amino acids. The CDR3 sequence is CASHGPGGEQYF. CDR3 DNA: TGTGCCAGCCATGGGCCGGGGGGAGAGCAGTACTTC.

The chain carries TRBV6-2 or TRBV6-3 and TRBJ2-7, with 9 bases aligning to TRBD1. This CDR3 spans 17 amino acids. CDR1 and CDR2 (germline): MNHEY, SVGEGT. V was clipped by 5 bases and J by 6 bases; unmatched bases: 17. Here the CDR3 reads CASSDNRDREWRGEQYF. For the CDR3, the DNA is TGTGCCAGCAGTGACAACCGGGACAGGGAGTGGCGCGGCGAGCAGTACTTC.

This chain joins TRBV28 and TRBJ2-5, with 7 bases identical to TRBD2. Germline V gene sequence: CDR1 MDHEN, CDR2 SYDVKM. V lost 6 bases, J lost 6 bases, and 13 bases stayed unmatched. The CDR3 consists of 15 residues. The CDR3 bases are TGTGCCAGCAGGGCCGCGGGGGATATAATTAAGACCCAGTACTTC. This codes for CASRAAGDIIKTQYF. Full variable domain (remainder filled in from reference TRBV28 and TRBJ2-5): DVKVTQSSRYLVKRTGEKVFLECVQDMDHENMFWYRQDPGLGLRLIYFSYDVKMKEKGDIPEGYSVSREKKERFSLILESASTNQTSMYLCASRAAGDIIKTQYFGPGTRLLVL.